This is a list of T cell receptor beta chains from one sample in a study of regulatory T cells in long-lasting Graves disease. From the multiplex PCR reads, TCRdb called clonotypes with MiXCR, one entry per CDR3 protein. The table includes 650,000 to 850,000 distinct CDR3 sequences, around 30% detected once. The sequencing here drew on peripheral blood mononuclear cells (PBMCs), taken when the disease was refractory, from a patient treated with antithyroid drugs. Receptors were obtained from a female donor with Graves disease. Both conserved end residues are part of each CDR3. Fields, in order: V gene, clone size, J gene, CDR3 protein. Not all rows give a size; the values are once, few, many and, for expanded clones, a class.

v_call: TRBV6-1
clone_size: few
j_call: TRBJ1-5
cdr3_aa: CASSRGGQGNQPQHF

v_call: TRBV5-4
clone_size: .
j_call: TRBJ2-7
cdr3_aa: CASSFFTGAREGSEQYF

v_call: TRBV9
clone_size: .
j_call: TRBJ2-2
cdr3_aa: CASSGKGVGELFF

v_call: TRBV19
clone_size: few
j_call: TRBJ1-5
cdr3_aa: CASSMGDRAGSQPQHF

v_call: TRBV7-2
clone_size: .
j_call: TRBJ2-5
cdr3_aa: CASSLANGQETQYF

v_call: TRBV12-3/TRBV12-4
clone_size: many
j_call: TRBJ1-5
cdr3_aa: CASSFGSSNQPQHF

v_call: TRBV6-1
clone_size: .
j_call: TRBJ2-7
cdr3_aa: CASGSGTRYEQYF

v_call: TRBV15
clone_size: many
j_call: TRBJ1-4
cdr3_aa: CATSRYDGYNEKLFF

v_call: TRBV11-2
clone_size: few
j_call: TRBJ2-4
cdr3_aa: CASRPIGSAFHYF

v_call: TRBV7-2
clone_size: .
j_call: TRBJ2-5
cdr3_aa: CASSLTSGRAETQYF

v_call: TRBV29-1
clone_size: .
j_call: TRBJ1-2
cdr3_aa: CSVEESPGDYGYTF

v_call: TRBV11-2
clone_size: many
j_call: TRBJ2-5
cdr3_aa: CASSFQHPGTQYF

v_call: TRBV5-5
clone_size: .
j_call: TRBJ2-3
cdr3_aa: CASSVRDRGTPDTQYF

v_call: TRBV7-9
clone_size: .
j_call: TRBJ1-6
cdr3_aa: CASSLADRGDSPLHF

v_call: TRBV2
clone_size: .
j_call: TRBJ2-7
cdr3_aa: CASTRGAYEQYF

v_call: TRBV19
clone_size: few
j_call: TRBJ1-5
cdr3_aa: CASNRENQPQHF

v_call: TRBV6-2/TRBV6-3
clone_size: many
j_call: TRBJ1-6
cdr3_aa: CASSSSGRSTPLHF

v_call: TRBV7-9
clone_size: .
j_call: TRBJ1-2
cdr3_aa: CASSLVWGQTNNGYTF

v_call: TRBV6-1
clone_size: few
j_call: TRBJ2-7
cdr3_aa: CASSEGTGAWYEQYF

v_call: TRBV7-3
clone_size: .
j_call: TRBJ2-5
cdr3_aa: CASSLSRNQETQYF

v_call: TRBV5-4
clone_size: .
j_call: TRBJ1-6
cdr3_aa: CASSLVSNRAGSPLHF

v_call: TRBV3-1
clone_size: .
j_call: TRBJ1-1
cdr3_aa: CASSDRAGQSNTEAFF

v_call: TRBV19
clone_size: .
j_call: TRBJ2-6
cdr3_aa: CASSLQGQGGSSGANVLTF

v_call: TRBV11-2
clone_size: few
j_call: TRBJ2-7
cdr3_aa: CASSLDSGNSYEQYF

v_call: TRBV6-2/TRBV6-3
clone_size: .
j_call: TRBJ2-6
cdr3_aa: CASSARTSGANVLTF

v_call: TRBV27
clone_size: many
j_call: TRBJ2-5
cdr3_aa: CASSLGTAPRAETQYF

v_call: TRBV6-1
clone_size: few
j_call: TRBJ1-2
cdr3_aa: CASSDVDINYGYTF

v_call: TRBV7-6
clone_size: .
j_call: TRBJ2-5
cdr3_aa: CASSQNPGWDRAIWYQETQYF

v_call: TRBV6-1
clone_size: many
j_call: TRBJ2-7
cdr3_aa: CASKGGRLASYEQYF

v_call: TRBV27
clone_size: many
j_call: TRBJ2-5
cdr3_aa: CASSQGLAGQETQYF

v_call: TRBV7-9
clone_size: .
j_call: TRBJ1-5
cdr3_aa: CASSSWDGYSNQPQHF

v_call: TRBV15
clone_size: .
j_call: TRBJ2-5
cdr3_aa: CATSRDGLRMATQYF

v_call: TRBV30
clone_size: .
j_call: TRBJ2-4
cdr3_aa: CAWTTGLAKNIPYF

v_call: TRBV5-5
clone_size: .
j_call: TRBJ1-2
cdr3_aa: CASSSHRGLNYGYTF

v_call: TRBV12-3/TRBV12-4
clone_size: few
j_call: TRBJ1-1
cdr3_aa: CASSYNRGVTEAFF

v_call: TRBV11-2
clone_size: many
j_call: TRBJ1-1
cdr3_aa: CASRQTGDLAFF

v_call: TRBV6-4
clone_size: .
j_call: TRBJ1-1
cdr3_aa: CASSGQDPHTEAFF

v_call: TRBV6-1
clone_size: .
j_call: TRBJ1-1
cdr3_aa: CASSTGTEVRAFF